This is a list of T cell receptor beta chains from one sample in a study of radiation and T cells in renal cell carcinoma. Clones were sequenced by immunoSEQ multiplex PCR, and TCRdb holds only the in-frame ones, with some missing. The sample yields 20,000 or so clones, around 55% seen once. Sequencing was performed on tumor tissue, taken from a patient whose treatment included radiotherapy and nephrectomy. These receptors all come from a man in his forties or fifties with renal cell carcinoma. CDR3s include the opening cysteine and the closing phenylalanine or tryptophan. A D gene is named only where the DNA matches it firmly. Rows may omit the clone size; those that give it use once, few, many or a size class.

J gene: TRBJ2-1; clone size: NA; V gene: TRBV6-5; D gene: TRBD2; CDR3 length: 12; CDR3 DNA: TGTGCCAGCAGTCCCGCCAGCGGGGGGGCCCTCTTC; CDR3 protein: CASSPASGGALF
J gene: TRBJ1-3; clone size: once; V gene: TRBV7-3; D gene: NA; CDR3 length: 11; CDR3 DNA: TGTGCCAGCAGCCAAGGGGACACCATATATTTT; CDR3 protein: CASSQGDTIYF
J gene: TRBJ2-1; clone size: NA; V gene: TRBV5-6; D gene: TRBD2; CDR3 length: 14; CDR3 DNA: TGTGCCAGCAGCTCTTACGGGACTACCAATGAGCAGTTCTTC; CDR3 protein: CASSSYGTTNEQFF
J gene: TRBJ2-5; clone size: NA; V gene: TRBV29-1; D gene: NA; CDR3 length: 14; CDR3 DNA: TGCAGCGTTGAAGGGCAGGGAGAAGCCGAGACCCAGTACTTC; CDR3 protein: CSVEGQGEAETQYF
J gene: TRBJ1-3; clone size: NA; V gene: TRBV21-1; D gene: NA; CDR3 length: 15; CDR3 DNA: TGTGCCAGCAGCAAGAGGGGGGGCCCTGGAAACACCATATATTTT; CDR3 protein: CASSKRGGPGNTIYF
J gene: TRBJ2-1; clone size: medium-sized; V gene: TRBV6-1; D gene: TRBD2; CDR3 length: 17; CDR3 DNA: TGTGCCAGCAGTGAATTTGGGACTAGCGATCTATACAATGAGCAGTTCTTC; CDR3 protein: CASSEFGTSDLYNEQFF
J gene: TRBJ2-7; clone size: once; V gene: TRBV5-1; D gene: TRBD2; CDR3 length: 15; CDR3 DNA: TGCGCCAGCAGCTGGGAGGGACTAGCGGACTACGAGCAGTACTTC; CDR3 protein: CASSWEGLADYEQYF
J gene: TRBJ1-1; clone size: once; V gene: TRBV7-8; D gene: NA; CDR3 length: 14; CDR3 DNA: TGTGCCAGCAGCTTAGTGTTACAGAACACTGAAGCTTTCTTT; CDR3 protein: CASSLVLQNTEAFF
J gene: TRBJ1-4; clone size: NA; V gene: TRBV14; D gene: NA; CDR3 length: 14; CDR3 DNA: TGTGCCAGCAGCCAAGGGTCTGGCAGGGGAAAACTGTTTTTT; CDR3 protein: CASSQGSGRGKLFF
J gene: TRBJ1-2; clone size: NA; V gene: TRBV5-1; D gene: NA; CDR3 length: 14; CDR3 DNA: TGCGCCAGCAGCTTGGCCGTCGAAGGGAGAGGCTACACCTTC; CDR3 protein: CASSLAVEGRGYTF
J gene: TRBJ2-1; clone size: few; V gene: TRBV9; D gene: TRBD2; CDR3 length: 18; CDR3 DNA: TGTGCCAGCAGCGGGGGACTAGCGGGAGGAGGCTCCTACAATGAGCAGTTCTTC; CDR3 protein: CASSGGLAGGGSYNEQFF
J gene: TRBJ1-2; clone size: NA; V gene: TRBV6-5; D gene: NA; CDR3 length: 13; CDR3 DNA: TGTGCCAGCACCCGAGACCGAGACTATGGCTACACCTTC; CDR3 protein: CASTRDRDYGYTF
J gene: TRBJ2-5; clone size: once; V gene: TRBV9; D gene: TRBD1; CDR3 length: 15; CDR3 DNA: TGTGCCAGCAGCCCCCGAGGGGACAGGGGAGAGACCCAGTACTTC; CDR3 protein: CASSPRGDRGETQYF
J gene: TRBJ1-1; clone size: NA; V gene: TRBV4-2; D gene: NA; CDR3 length: 14; CDR3 DNA: TGTGCCAGCAGCGGAGAGGGGTTGAACACTGAAGCTTTCTTT; CDR3 protein: CASSGEGLNTEAFF
J gene: TRBJ1-2; clone size: NA; V gene: TRBV4-2; D gene: TRBD1; CDR3 length: 14; CDR3 DNA: TGTGCCAGCAGCCAAGCAACAGGGGGCGGCGGCTACACCTTC; CDR3 protein: CASSQATGGGGYTF
J gene: TRBJ2-7; clone size: few; V gene: TRBV10-3; D gene: NA; CDR3 length: 13; CDR3 DNA: TGTGCCACCCATGGAGACACGGATTACGAGCAGTACTTC; CDR3 protein: CATHGDTDYEQYF
J gene: TRBJ1-1; clone size: NA; V gene: TRBV4-1; D gene: TRBD1; CDR3 length: 18; CDR3 DNA: TGCGCCAGCAGCCCGCGGTCGGGACCAGGGGGCGTGAGCACTGAAGCTTTCTTT; CDR3 protein: CASSPRSGPGGVSTEAFF
J gene: TRBJ1-2; clone size: NA; V gene: TRBV19; D gene: NA; CDR3 length: 14; CDR3 DNA: TGTGCCAGTAGGGTACAGGGCTTTAACTATGGCTACACCTTC; CDR3 protein: CASRVQGFNYGYTF
J gene: TRBJ1-6; clone size: NA; V gene: TRBV7-9; D gene: NA; CDR3 length: 10; CDR3 DNA: TGTGCCAGCAGCGTACAGGCCCTCCACTTT; CDR3 protein: CASSVQALHF
J gene: TRBJ2-2; clone size: few; V gene: TRBV6-1; D gene: TRBD1; CDR3 length: 14; CDR3 DNA: TGTGCCAGCAGGAATCCACAGGGGACCGGGGAGCTGTTTTTT; CDR3 protein: CASRNPQGTGELFF
J gene: TRBJ2-3; clone size: few; V gene: TRBV6-5; D gene: NA; CDR3 length: 14; CDR3 DNA: TGTGCCAGCAGTTACTCTATAGGGGGAGATACGCAGTATTTT; CDR3 protein: CASSYSIGGDTQYF
J gene: TRBJ1-2; clone size: once; V gene: TRBV29-1; D gene: NA; CDR3 length: 11; CDR3 DNA: TGCAGCACGGACAGTTTGAATGGCTACACCTTC; CDR3 protein: CSTDSLNGYTF
J gene: TRBJ2-1; clone size: NA; V gene: TRBV27; D gene: NA; CDR3 length: 13; CDR3 DNA: TGTGCCAGCAGAAGGGGGGCGGGGAATGAGCAGTTCTTC; CDR3 protein: CASRRGAGNEQFF
J gene: TRBJ1-6; clone size: NA; V gene: TRBV30; D gene: NA; CDR3 length: 13; CDR3 DNA: TGTGCCTGGAGTTCAGGGCGGAAGTCACCCCTCCACTTT; CDR3 protein: CAWSSGRKSPLHF
J gene: TRBJ2-1; clone size: few; V gene: TRBV28; D gene: TRBD2; CDR3 length: 15; CDR3 DNA: TGTGCCAGCATGTTGGAAGTAGCGGGGTACAATGAGCAGTTCTTC; CDR3 protein: CASMLEVAGYNEQFF
J gene: TRBJ2-1; clone size: NA; V gene: TRBV29-1; D gene: NA; CDR3 length: 10; CDR3 DNA: TGCAGCCCTGCCCCCAACGAGCAGTTCTTC; CDR3 protein: CSPAPNEQFF
J gene: TRBJ2-5; clone size: NA; V gene: TRBV30; D gene: NA; CDR3 length: 14; CDR3 DNA: TGTGCCTGGAGTGTAGGTTCTAGTGGAGAGACCCAGTACTTC; CDR3 protein: CAWSVGSSGETQYF
J gene: TRBJ2-3; clone size: few; V gene: TRBV6-6; D gene: NA; CDR3 length: 15; CDR3 DNA: TGTGCCAGCAGTTATAGGGGGGGCCTGTATGATACGCAGTATTTT; CDR3 protein: CASSYRGGLYDTQYF
J gene: TRBJ2-3; clone size: NA; V gene: TRBV10-3; D gene: TRBD2; CDR3 length: 16; CDR3 DNA: TGTGCCATCAGTGAGGGGGCTAGCGGGGGCACAGATACGCAGTATTTT; CDR3 protein: CAISEGASGGTDTQYF